This T cell receptor beta chain was captured in a study of T cell changes during pregnancy in multiple sclerosis. Here immunoSEQ multiplex PCR was the method, and the copy in TCRdb shows in-frame clones only, minus some. The data show over 80,000 clones, with just under 95% seen just once and under 1.5% held by the top ten. CDR1 and CDR2 (germline): MNHEY, SVGAGI. There are 13 residues in the CDR3. Between the trimmed V and J ends, which lost 10 bases and 4 bases, there was a span of 16 bases. The rearrangement links TRBV6-5 to TRBJ1-2; the D is unclear. This TCR came from a female donor in good health, enrolled as a control in a pregnancy study. Specimen: peripheral blood, collected in the third trimester of pregnancy. The CDR3 here is CATRSSGSYGYTF. CDR3 nucleotides: TGTGCCACCAGATCCTCGGGTTCCTATGGCTACACCTTC.